Listed below are T cell receptor beta chains from one sample, sequenced in a study of blood T cell repertoires in COVID-19. The assay was immunoSEQ multiplex PCR, and TCRdb's table has in-frame clones only and misses some. The table includes some 250,000 clones, 80% to 90% detected once. Sequenced material: peripheral blood. These receptors all come from a man aged 25 to 40 with active or convalescent COVID-19. The CDR3 runs from the conserved cysteine through the conserved F or W. Fields, in order: V gene, D gene, J gene, clone size, CDR3 DNA, CDR3 protein. A D gene is named only where the DNA matches it firmly. Some rows mark clone size as missing; the rest say once, few, many or name a class of expanded clone.

V gene: TRBV6-2/TRBV6-3; D gene: .; J gene: TRBJ2-7; clone size: .; CDR3 DNA: TGTGCCAGCAGTTCCGACAGCCCCGAGCAGTACTTC; CDR3 protein: CASSSDSPEQYF
V gene: TRBV10-3; D gene: .; J gene: TRBJ1-1; clone size: .; CDR3 DNA: TGTGCCATCAGTGAGTCCGGGGAGAACACTGAAGCTTTCTTT; CDR3 protein: CAISESGENTEAFF
V gene: TRBV5-5; D gene: .; J gene: TRBJ2-2; clone size: .; CDR3 DNA: TGTGCCAGCAGCAACATCGACAGACCCACCGGGGAGCTGTTTTTT; CDR3 protein: CASSNIDRPTGELFF
V gene: TRBV6-5; D gene: TRBD2; J gene: TRBJ2-7; clone size: .; CDR3 DNA: TGTGCCAGCAGTAATAGCGGGGGCACCTACGAGCAGTACTTC; CDR3 protein: CASSNSGGTYEQYF
V gene: TRBV9; D gene: .; J gene: TRBJ2-2; clone size: .; CDR3 DNA: TGTGCCAGCAGCGTCGAGAGGGGGGGCACCGGGGAGCTGTTTTTT; CDR3 protein: CASSVERGGTGELFF
V gene: TRBV15; D gene: TRBD1; J gene: TRBJ2-6; clone size: .; CDR3 DNA: TGTGCCACCAGCCATGGACAGGGAGACTCTGGGGCCAACGTCCTGACTTTC; CDR3 protein: CATSHGQGDSGANVLTF
V gene: TRBV5-1; D gene: .; J gene: TRBJ2-7; clone size: .; CDR3 DNA: TGCGCCAGCAGGCCCCTCGACAACTACGAGCAGTACTTC; CDR3 protein: CASRPLDNYEQYF
V gene: TRBV4-2; D gene: .; J gene: TRBJ1-5; clone size: .; CDR3 DNA: TGTGCCAGCAGCCAAGTCGCGGTTGGTAGCAATCAGCCCCAGCATTTT; CDR3 protein: CASSQVAVGSNQPQHF
V gene: TRBV10-3; D gene: TRBD1; J gene: TRBJ1-5; clone size: few; CDR3 DNA: TGTGCCACAGGACAGGGGGGACTTGGGAATCAGCCCCAGCATTTT; CDR3 protein: CATGQGGLGNQPQHF
V gene: TRBV7-2; D gene: TRBD1; J gene: TRBJ1-2; clone size: once; CDR3 DNA: TGTGCCAGCAGCGCATTGTACGGGACAGAAGGCTACACCTTC; CDR3 protein: CASSALYGTEGYTF
V gene: TRBV18; D gene: TRBD1; J gene: TRBJ1-1; clone size: .; CDR3 DNA: TGTGCCAGCTCACCGAGTTGGACAGGTAACACTGAAGCTTTCTTT; CDR3 protein: CASSPSWTGNTEAFF
V gene: TRBV30; D gene: .; J gene: TRBJ2-1; clone size: .; CDR3 DNA: TGTGCCTGGAGTCAGGACAGTGAGCAGTTCTTC; CDR3 protein: CAWSQDSEQFF
V gene: TRBV13; D gene: .; J gene: TRBJ1-5; clone size: few; CDR3 DNA: TGTGCCAGCAGCTTAAAGGGGGGCAATCAGCCCCAGCATTTT; CDR3 protein: CASSLKGGNQPQHF
V gene: TRBV12-3/TRBV12-4; D gene: .; J gene: TRBJ1-3; clone size: once; CDR3 DNA: TGTGCCAGCAGAACAGCCTCTGGAAACACCATATATTTT; CDR3 protein: CASRTASGNTIYF
V gene: TRBV27; D gene: .; J gene: TRBJ2-7; clone size: .; CDR3 DNA: TGTGCCAGCAGTAAAACGAGGGTCTACGAGCAGTACTTC; CDR3 protein: CASSKTRVYEQYF